Following are 27 T cell receptor beta chains from one sample sequenced in a study of metastatic and nonmetastatic thyroid tumors (dated by TCRdb to the early 2020s). Receptor libraries were prepared by PCR. TCRdb names Illumina HiSeq 4000 as the instrument used. TCRdb cleaned the public reads at Q25 with fastp, built clones with MiXCR and kept in-frame beta chains. The sample profile shows 14,000 or so clones; approximately 35% of them were found once. The ten largest make up roughly 11% of the sample. No patient had received any treatment before thyroid surgery. Sequencing used tumor tissue. The source of these receptors is a male donor with papillary thyroid cancer or a benign thyroid nodule (not recorded which). Some clones in this sample may be carry-over from other donors' samples.

This clone has ten or more counts. CDR3 in DNA: TGTGCCAGCAGGTATGCGGGGGGACCTTACAATGAGCAGTTCTTC. Amino acids: CASRYAGGPYNEQFF. The chain uses TRBV7-2 and TRBJ2-1, with TRBD2 matching 8 bases. Germline CDR1 reads SGHTA; CDR2 reads FQGNSA. J was trimmed by 4 bases and V by 6 bases; bases with no gene match: 8. The CDR3 length is 15 residues.

V gene TRBV6-2 or TRBV6-3 combines with J gene TRBJ2-1, with 10 bases aligning to TRBD2. Germline loops: CDR1 MNHEY, CDR2 SVGEGT. V trimming: 7 bases; J trimming: 8 bases; junction bases outside the gene matches: 11. The CDR3 has 15 amino acids. The CDR3 spells CASIRSSGSLDEQFF. The DNA of the CDR3 is TGTGCCAGCATAAGGTCTAGCGGGAGTCTCGATGAGCAGTTCTTC.

Many counts were recorded for this clone. The rearrangement joins TRBV20-1 to TRBJ2-5; D is perhaps TRBD2 (7 bases). The CDR3 contains 13 residues. V lost 3 bases to trimming and J lost 2 bases, with 10 bases between them. Germline CDR1 and CDR2: DFQATT and SNEGSKA (reference sequence). The chain's CDR3 is CSARAGAQETQYF. For the CDR3, the DNA is TGCAGTGCTAGGGCGGGGGCGCAAGAGACCCAGTACTTC.

This clone came up a few times. The genes are TRBV28 and TRBJ2-3; D tentatively reads TRBD1 or TRBD2 (6 bases each). This CDR3 region has 15 residues. Between the trimmed V and J ends, which lost 10 bases and 4 bases, there was a span of 21 bases. Germline CDR1 MDHEN, CDR2 SYDVKM. This CDR3 reads CATRTGAASPDTQYF. CDR3 in DNA: TGTGCCACGCGGACGGGGGCGGCGTCTCCAGATACGCAGTATTTT.

This clone was recorded at least ten times. The chain uses TRBV7-4 and TRBJ1-3; D may be TRBD1 (6 bases). Germline CDR1 reads SGHVT; CDR2 reads SQSDAQ. Trimming pared 5 bases from V and 6 bases from J, leaving 23 bases between. The CDR3 sequence is 17 residues long. Here the CDR3 reads CASSRHRTENKINTIYF. Here the CDR3 DNA reads TGTGCCAGCAGCCGTCATAGGACAGAAAATAAAATAAACACCATATATTTT.

The chain links TRBV5-1 to TRBJ2-7, with unresolved D. The CDR3 has 13 residues. The germline V gene has CDR1 SGHRS and CDR2 YFSETQ. With 1 base removed from V and 5 bases from J, the gap between germline ends came to 10 bases. CDR3 nucleotides: TGCGCCAGCAGCTTGCGGTCAGACGACGAGCAGTACTTC. Translating gives CASSLRSDDEQYF.

This clone is medium-sized. This chain links TRBV10-3 with TRBJ2-3; 13 bases are a match to TRBD2. Germline V CDR1 and CDR2: ENHRY, SYGVKD. There are 16 residues in the CDR3. V lost 6 bases and J lost 4; bases outside the gene matches: 7. The CDR3 region has the DNA TGTGCCATCAGACAGACTAGCGGGAGGACCCCAGATACGCAGTATTTT. Its translation: CAIRQTSGRTPDTQYF.

This clone was counted many times. The chain couples TRBV19 to TRBJ1-1; D is unclear. The CDR3 contains 16 residues. Germline V gene sequence: CDR1 LNHDA, CDR2 SQIVND (reference sequence). The V gene lost 9 bases and the J gene lost 3 bases, with 23 bases spanning the gap. CDR3: CASREGPGSWDTEAFF. CDR3 DNA sequence: TGTGCCAGCAGAGAGGGCCCGGGCTCCTGGGACACTGAAGCTTTCTTT.

This chain joins TRBV13 and TRBJ1-6; D is unresolved. Germline CDR1 and CDR2: PRHDT and FYEKMQ (reference sequence). The CDR3 sequence is 16 residues long. The V gene lost 1 base and the J gene lost 0 bases, with 7 bases spanning the gap. The CDR3 nucleotides read TGTGCCAGCAGCTTAGACAGTAGCTCCTATAATTCACCCCTCCACTTT. Protein: CASSLDSSSYNSPLHF.

This clone occurred many times. The V and J genes are TRBV27 and TRBJ2-3, with TRBD2 matching over 9 bases. This CDR3 is built from 16 residues. Germline CDR1 is MNHEY and CDR2 is SMNVEV (reference sequence). Unmatched junction bases numbered 7, after V lost 1 base and J lost 5 bases. The CDR3 sequence is CASSLYGLAQGDTQYF. In DNA form, the CDR3 reads TGTGCCAGCAGTTTATACGGACTAGCGCAGGGAGATACGCAGTATTTT.

The rearrangement links TRBV20-1 to TRBJ2-2; TRBD1 matches at 10 bases. The germline CDR1 and CDR2 sequences are DFQATT and SNEGSKA (reference sequence). V gave up 3 bases and J gave up 5 bases; unmatched junction bases: 3. CDR3 length: 14 amino acids. The CDR3 is CSARDRGWTGELFF. DNA of the CDR3: TGCAGTGCTAGGGACAGGGGGTGGACCGGGGAGCTGTTTTTT.

The chain links TRBV6-5 to TRBJ2-5, with unresolved D. This CDR3 comprises 16 residues. CDR1 is MNHEY and CDR2 is SVGAGI in the germline V gene. Trimming shortened V by 2 bases and J by 2 bases, and 15 bases separated the two germline ends. This chain's CDR3 is CASSYDPNSGQETQYF. The CDR3 DNA is TGTGCCAGCAGTTACGACCCCAACTCCGGGCAAGAGACCCAGTACTTC.

This clone was seen ten or more times. The J gene is TRBJ2-1, the V gene TRBV7-3; 10 bases fit TRBD2. J lost 6 bases, V lost 2 bases, and 13 bases had no gene match. The CDR3 spans 18 residues. CDR1 and CDR2 from the germline V gene are SGHTA and FQGTGA. As DNA, the CDR3 is TGTGCCAGCAGCTTATCCCCCGGAATTAGCGGGGGGACCAATGAGCAGTTCTTC. This codes for CASSLSPGISGGTNEQFF.

By share of the sample, this clone is medium-sized. CDR3 residues: CSAGTRLAGGYEQYF. The CDR3 DNA reads as TGCAGTGCTGGAACACGGCTAGCGGGAGGCTACGAGCAGTACTTC. The rearrangement uses TRBV20-1 and TRBJ2-7; 11 bases line up with TRBD2. CDR1 is DFQATT and CDR2 is SNEGSKA in the germline V gene (reference sequence). This CDR3 is built from 15 residues. J gave up 3 bases and V 5 bases, and 9 bases lay outside the gene matches.

In its sample, this clone is medium-sized. This chain joins TRBV19 and TRBJ2-7, with D possibly TRBD2 on 5 matching bases. The germline V gene encodes CDR1 LNHDA and CDR2 SQIVND (reference sequence). The CDR3 is made up of 14 amino acids. The ends were cut back, 3 bases at V and 2 bases at J, with 11 bases in the middle. The CDR3 nucleotides read TGTGCCAGTAGTATTGGTGGCGGGCCCTACGAGCAGTACTTC. It codes for CASSIGGGPYEQYF. Supplemented by reference TRBV19 and TRBJ2-7, the full variable domain reads DGGITQSPKYLFRKEGQNVTLSCEQNLNHDAMYWYRQDPGQGLRLIYYSQIVNDFQKGDIAEGYSVSREKKESFPLTVTSAQKNPTAFYLCASSIGGGPYEQYFGPGTRLTVT.

Ten or more counts support this clone. This chain uses TRBV27 with TRBJ2-2; weak D call: TRBD1 (6 bases). CDR3 length: 15 amino acids. Trimming removed 6 bases from V and 3 bases from J, with 14 bases in between. The germline V gene has CDR1 MNHEY and CDR2 SMNVEV (reference sequence). The CDR3 protein is CASRVGTSYTGELFF. The CDR3 DNA is TGTGCCAGCAGGGTAGGGACATCGTACACCGGGGAGCTGTTTTTT.

This clone was detected many times. The CDR3 DNA reads TGTGCCAGCAGCGGATTAGCGGGAGATACGCAGTATTTT. This codes for CASSGLAGDTQYF. The rearrangement links TRBV9 to TRBJ2-3; the match to TRBD2 covers 7 bases. Germline CDR1 is SGDLS and CDR2 is YYNGEE. With V trimmed by 3 bases and J by 5 bases, 3 bases remained unmatched. The CDR3 extends over 13 amino acids.

The table lists this clone with a few counts. The junction departs from the called germline gene at one end, perhaps through a read error. This rearrangement joins TRBV12-3 or TRBV12-4 to TRBJ1-5; D call uncertain. The CDR3 consists of 13 residues. The CDR3 coding sequence is TGTGCCATCACCTCCAGGAGCAATCAGCCCCATCATTTT. The encoded protein is CAITSRSNQPHHF.

In this sample, this clone is medium-sized. The rearrangement uses TRBV11-2 and TRBJ2-7; unclear D gene. Trimming pared 5 bases from V and 5 bases from J, leaving 10 bases between. Germline lookup yields CDR1 SGHAT and CDR2 FQNNGV. The CDR3 covers 12 residues. DNA of the CDR3: TGTGCCAGCAGCCCTATTGGGGACGAGCAGTACTTC. Its translation is CASSPIGDEQYF.

This clone showed up many times. A much larger clone differs by one base, so this may be a read error. The CDR3 region has the DNA TGTGCCAGCAGTTTATACGGGGGGTTGGTCTACGAGCAGTACTTC. This codes for CASSLYGGLVYEQYF. The chain employs TRBV27 and TRBJ2-7, with 7 positions matching TRBD2. Germline CDR1 MNHEY, CDR2 SMNVEV (reference sequence). V was pared by 1 base and J by 3 bases, with 6 bases of the junction left unmatched. The CDR3 is made up of 15 amino acids.

Notes on this clone: A much larger clone differs by one base, so this may be a read error. The V gene is TRBV20-1, the J gene TRBJ1-3; D uncertain. Trimming took off 0 bases at V and 2 bases at J, with 8 bases between the two ends. CDR1 and CDR2 from the germline V gene are DFQATT and SNEGSKA (reference sequence). The CDR3 length is 14 residues. The CDR3 spells CSARDIVPGNTIYF. CDR3 coding DNA: TGCAGTGCTAGAGACATCGTTCCTGGAAACACCATATATTTT.

This clone was counted ten times or more. V usage is TRBV11-3 and J usage is TRBJ2-1, with a tentative D call TRBD1 (5 bases). Germline CDR1 and CDR2: SGHNT and YENEEA. The CDR3 length is 12 residues. The V and J ends lost 2 bases and 8 bases respectively, with 7 bases between them. The CDR3 reads CASSLRGHEQFF. The CDR3 DNA reads as TGTGCCAGCAGCTTAAGGGGTCATGAGCAGTTCTTC.

V and J are TRBV4-1 and TRBJ2-7, with D possibly being TRBD1 or TRBD2 (6 bases each). V was shortened by 0 bases and J by 7 bases, with 13 bases between the two germline ends. Germline V CDR1 and CDR2: MGHRA, YSYEKL. This CDR3 region has 14 residues. This CDR3 reads CASSQDPGAGEQYF. CDR3 in DNA: TGCGCCAGCAGCCAAGATCCAGGGGCGGGGGAGCAGTACTTC.

This clone is judged medium-sized. This sample also contains other DNA sequences that code for the same CDR3. The rearrangement links TRBV6-1 to TRBJ2-1, with D hard to call. This CDR3 has 12 residues. Germline V CDR1 and CDR2: MNHNS, SASEGT. With 6 bases removed from V and 15 bases from J, the gap between germline ends came to 18 bases. The CDR3 sequence is CASSSDLSYRFF. The CDR3, as DNA: TGTGCCAGCAGCTCCGACTTATCGTATCGGTTCTTC.

By proportion, this clone is medium-sized. The chain has TRBV11-3 and TRBJ2-7; D is unresolved. Germline values: CDR1 SGHNT, CDR2 YENEEA. CDR3 length equals 13 residues. Trimming stripped 5 bases from V and 5 bases from J, with 13 bases between. In DNA, the CDR3 is TGTGCCAGCAGCCCAACATTATCCGACGAGCAGTACTTC. Its translation is CASSPTLSDEQYF.

This clone was recorded at least ten times. The rearrangement joins TRBV7-9 to TRBJ2-7, with TRBD1 matching 7 bases. Germline lookup yields CDR1 SEHNR and CDR2 FQNEAQ (reference sequence). The V segment lost 5 bases and the J segment 3 bases; nucleotides outside the gene matches: 7. The CDR3 consists of 14 residues. DNA for the CDR3: TGTGCCAGCAGCCCACAGGGGTCCTACTACGAGCAGTACTTC. Translating gives CASSPQGSYYEQYF.

V usage is TRBV24-1 and J usage is TRBJ1-1; D gene ambiguous. The CDR3 contains 13 residues. With 7 bases removed from V and 7 bases from J, the gap between germline ends came to 15 bases. Germline CDR1 and CDR2: KGHDR and SFDVKD. The CDR3 loop reads CATRGRSVGEAFF. CDR3 DNA: TGTGCCACCAGGGGGAGAAGTGTAGGTGAAGCTTTCTTT.